This T cell receptor beta chain originates from a study of blood T cell repertoires in COVID-19. Germline CDR1 KGHDR, CDR2 SFDVKD. Trimming took 0 bases from V and 5 from J, leaving 7 bases between them. The CDR3 spans 14 residues. Sequencing used immunoSEQ multiplex PCR; TCRdb keeps in-frame clones, though not all of them. The sample shows around 200,000 clones, roughly 90% of them seen only once. The rearrangement joins TRBV24-1 to TRBJ1-5, with D perhaps matching TRBD1 (5 bases). This receptor was taken from a man between 65 and 85 years old with active or convalescent COVID-19. Source material: peripheral blood. CDR3 region: CATSDLDSDQPQHF. CDR3 nucleotides: TGTGCCACCAGTGATTTGGACAGTGATCAGCCCCAGCATTTT.